The text below deals with one T cell receptor (beta chain). In TCRdb, the 5' RACE reads were re-called with MiXCR into one record per CDR3 protein. The data contain hundreds of thousands of distinct CDR3 sequences, 25% of them singletons. The source of the sample is a study of T-cell memory formation after mild COVID-19. CDR3 length: 16 amino acids. CDR1 and CDR2 (germline): SGHTA, FQGNSA. V lost 4 bases, J lost 6 bases, and 9 bases stayed unmatched. Material: PBMCs or a T cell subset sorted from them (not recorded which). The gene calls are TRBV7-2 and TRBJ2-3; 11 bases match TRBD2. The receptor's source is an adult woman who had mild COVID-19 (a few samples of this study predate the infection). Cell type and time point are not known. The CDR3 protein is CASSSRSGGALDTQYF. The CDR3 nucleotides read TGTGCCAGCAGCTCCCGTAGCGGGGGGGCCCTCGATACGCAGTATTTT.